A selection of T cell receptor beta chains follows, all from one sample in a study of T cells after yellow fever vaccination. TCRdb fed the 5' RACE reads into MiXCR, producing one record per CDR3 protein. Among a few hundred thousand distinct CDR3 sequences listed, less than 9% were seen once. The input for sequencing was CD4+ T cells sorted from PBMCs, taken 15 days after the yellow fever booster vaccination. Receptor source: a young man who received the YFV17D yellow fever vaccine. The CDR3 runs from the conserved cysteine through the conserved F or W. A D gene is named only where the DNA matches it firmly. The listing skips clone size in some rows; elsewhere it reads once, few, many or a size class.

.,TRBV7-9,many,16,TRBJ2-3,TGTGCCAGCAGCCGCCGACTAGTTAGTAGCACAGATACGCAGTATTTT,CASSRRLVSSTDTQYF
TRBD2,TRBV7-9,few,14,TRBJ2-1,TGTGCCAGCAGGAGCGGGGGCTCCTACAATGAGCAGTTCTTC,CASRSGGSYNEQFF
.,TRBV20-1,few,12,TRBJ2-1,TGCAGCGGCCGGGGAACCTACAATGAGCAGTTCTTC,CSGRGTYNEQFF
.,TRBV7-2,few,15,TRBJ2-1,TGTGCCAGCAGCCCCCGGACGGACAGATACAATGAGCAGTTCTTC,CASSPRTDRYNEQFF
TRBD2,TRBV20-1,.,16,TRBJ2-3,TGCAGTGCTAGAGATTACCTAGCGGGAGGGTCAGATACGCAGTATTTT,CSARDYLAGGSDTQYF
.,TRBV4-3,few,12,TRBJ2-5,TGCGCCAGCAGCCAAGAGGCAGGGACCCAGTACTTC,CASSQEAGTQYF
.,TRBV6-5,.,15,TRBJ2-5,TGTGCCAGCAGTTACGTCCCAGGGGATAAAGAGACCCAGTACTTC,CASSYVPGDKETQYF
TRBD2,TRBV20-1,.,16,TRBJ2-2,TGCAGTGCTAGCCTGAGGGCGGGAGAAGAGGCCGGGGAGCTGTTTTTT,CSASLRAGEEAGELFF
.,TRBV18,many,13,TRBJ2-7,TGTGCCAGCTCTGGGCCTTATGGGGACGAGCAGTACTTC,CASSGPYGDEQYF
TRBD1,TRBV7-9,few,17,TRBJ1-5,TGTGCCAGCAGCTTATGGACAGGGGGCAATAGCAATCAGCCCCAGCATTTT,CASSLWTGGNSNQPQHF